This TCR beta chain derives from a study of shared clonotypes between healthy human individuals. About the study: Each donor's CD8 memory used one plate, CD8 naive two, each CD4 subset three.

Germline CDR1 SGHTA, CDR2 FQGTGA. This CDR3 spans 15 amino acids. V shed 9 bases and J shed 4 bases, with 21 bases lying between them. A remark on this clone: Its specificity is unknown.

Produced via immunoSEQ multiplex PCR; TCRdb's table is partial and in-frame only. The sample consists of about 1.1 million clones, roughly 74% of them appearing once. Investigators divided CD4+ cells into CD45RA+ naive and CD45RA-negative memory subsets. Study observations and caveats: Incompleteness in sorted-subset sequencing, despite large depth, was shown by rarefaction.

This chain joins TRBV7-3 and TRBJ1-1, with D possibly TRBD1 on 6 matching bases. The origin of this receptor is a man aged 18 to 35 in good health. Some clones in this sample may be carry-over from other donors' samples. The sequenced material came from memory CD4+ T cells from PBMCs. Subset meaning: CD45RA-negative fraction. The DNA for the CDR3 is TGTGCCAGGGGGCCGGGTCGACAGGTTACCACTGAAGCTTTCTTT. Protein sequence: CARGPGRQVTTEAFF. The full variable domain, rest sourced from reference TRBV7-3 and TRBJ1-1, is GAGVSQTPSNKVTEKGKYVELRCDPISGHTALYWYRQSLGQGPEFLIYFQGTGAADDSGLPNDRFFAVRPEGSVSTLKIQRTERGDSAVYLCARGPGRQVTTEAFFGQGTRLTVV.